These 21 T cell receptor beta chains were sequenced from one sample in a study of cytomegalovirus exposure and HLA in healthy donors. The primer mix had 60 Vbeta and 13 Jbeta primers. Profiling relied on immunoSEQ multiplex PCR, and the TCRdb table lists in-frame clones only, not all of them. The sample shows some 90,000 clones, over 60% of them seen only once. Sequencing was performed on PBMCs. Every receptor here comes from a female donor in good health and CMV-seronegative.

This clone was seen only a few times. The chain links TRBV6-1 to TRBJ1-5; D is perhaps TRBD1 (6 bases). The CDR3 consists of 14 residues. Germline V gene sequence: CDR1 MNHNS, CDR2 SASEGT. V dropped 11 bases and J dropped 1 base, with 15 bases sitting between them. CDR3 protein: CAANRAPSNQPQHF. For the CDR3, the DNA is TGTGCCGCTAACAGGGCTCCAAGCAATCAGCCCCAGCATTTT.

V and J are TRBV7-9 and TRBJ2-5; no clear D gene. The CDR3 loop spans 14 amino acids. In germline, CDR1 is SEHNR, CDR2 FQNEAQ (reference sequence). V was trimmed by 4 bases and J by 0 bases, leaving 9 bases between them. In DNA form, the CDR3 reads TGTGCCAGCAGCTCCCCCGGGTACCAAGAGACCCAGTACTTC. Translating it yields CASSSPGYQETQYF. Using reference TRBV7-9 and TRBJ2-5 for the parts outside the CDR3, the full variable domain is DTGVSQNPRHKITKRGQNVTFRCDPISEHNRLYWYRQTLGQGPEFLTYFQNEAQLEKSRLLSDRFSAERPKGSFSTLEIQRTEQGDSAMYLCASSSPGYQETQYFGPGTRLLVL.

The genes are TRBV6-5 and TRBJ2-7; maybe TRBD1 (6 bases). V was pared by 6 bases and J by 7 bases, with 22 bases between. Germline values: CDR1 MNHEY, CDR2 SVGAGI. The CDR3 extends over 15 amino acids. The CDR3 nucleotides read TGTGCCAGCAGCTCTACAGGGTCTCCTGGGGGTGAGCAGTACTTC. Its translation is CASSSTGSPGGEQYF.

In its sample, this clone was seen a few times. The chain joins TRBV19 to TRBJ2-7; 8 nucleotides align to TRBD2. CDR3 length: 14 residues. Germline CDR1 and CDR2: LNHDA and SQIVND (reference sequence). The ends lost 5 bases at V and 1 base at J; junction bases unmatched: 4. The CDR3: CASSPQRGSYEQYF. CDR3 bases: TGTGCCAGTAGTCCCCAGCGGGGGTCCTACGAGCAGTACTTC.

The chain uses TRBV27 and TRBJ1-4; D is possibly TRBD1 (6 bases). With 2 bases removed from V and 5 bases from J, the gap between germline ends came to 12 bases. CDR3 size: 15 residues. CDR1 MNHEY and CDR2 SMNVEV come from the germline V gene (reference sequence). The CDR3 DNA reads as TGTGCCAGCAGTTTAATGGGGGCGTCGAATGAAAAACTGTTTTTT. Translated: CASSLMGASNEKLFF.

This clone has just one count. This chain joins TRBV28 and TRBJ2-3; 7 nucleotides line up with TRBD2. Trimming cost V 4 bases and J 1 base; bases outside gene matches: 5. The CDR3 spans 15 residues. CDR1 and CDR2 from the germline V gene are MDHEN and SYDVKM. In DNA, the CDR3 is TGTGCCAGCAGTTCAGCGGGGAGGGGCACAGATACGCAGTATTTT. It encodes CASSSAGRGTDTQYF.

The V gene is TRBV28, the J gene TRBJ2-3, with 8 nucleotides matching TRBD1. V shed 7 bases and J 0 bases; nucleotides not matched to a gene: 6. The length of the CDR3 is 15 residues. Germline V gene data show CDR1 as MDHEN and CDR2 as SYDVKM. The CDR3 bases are TGTGCCAGCACCGCGGACAGGGCTAGCACAGATACGCAGTATTTT. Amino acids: CASTADRASTDTQYF. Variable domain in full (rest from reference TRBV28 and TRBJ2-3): DVKVTQSSRYLVKRTGEKVFLECVQDMDHENMFWYRQDPGLGLRLIYFSYDVKMKEKGDIPEGYSVSREKKERFSLILESASTNQTSMYLCASTADRASTDTQYFGPGTRLTVL.

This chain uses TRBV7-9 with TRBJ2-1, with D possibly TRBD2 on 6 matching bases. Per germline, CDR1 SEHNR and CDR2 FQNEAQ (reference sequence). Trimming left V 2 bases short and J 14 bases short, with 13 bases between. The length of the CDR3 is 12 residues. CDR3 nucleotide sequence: TGTGCCAGCAGCTTATTGGTCGGCGGGAAGTTCTTC. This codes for CASSLLVGGKFF.

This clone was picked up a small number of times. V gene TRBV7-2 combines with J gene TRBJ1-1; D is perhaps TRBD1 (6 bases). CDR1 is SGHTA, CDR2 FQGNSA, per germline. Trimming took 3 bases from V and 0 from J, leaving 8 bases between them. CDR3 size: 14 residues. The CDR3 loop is CASSFGQLNTEAFF. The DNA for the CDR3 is TGTGCCAGCAGCTTCGGACAGTTGAACACTGAAGCTTTCTTT.

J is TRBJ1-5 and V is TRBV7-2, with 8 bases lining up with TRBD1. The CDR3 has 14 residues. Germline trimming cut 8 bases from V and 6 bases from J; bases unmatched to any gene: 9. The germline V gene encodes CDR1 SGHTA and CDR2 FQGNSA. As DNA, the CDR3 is TGTGCCAGCGGGAAAGACAGGGGATTTCAGCCCCAGCATTTT. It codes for CASGKDRGFQPQHF.

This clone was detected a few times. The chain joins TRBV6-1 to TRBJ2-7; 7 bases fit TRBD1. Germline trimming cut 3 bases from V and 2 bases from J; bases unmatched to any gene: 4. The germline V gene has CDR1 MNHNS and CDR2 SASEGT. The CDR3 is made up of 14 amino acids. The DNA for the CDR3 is TGTGCCAGCAGTGAGGACAGGAATACCTACGAGCAGTACTTC. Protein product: CASSEDRNTYEQYF.

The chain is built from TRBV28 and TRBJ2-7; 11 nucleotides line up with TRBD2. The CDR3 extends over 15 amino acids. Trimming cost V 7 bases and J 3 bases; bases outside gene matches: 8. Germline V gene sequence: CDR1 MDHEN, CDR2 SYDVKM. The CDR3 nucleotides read TGTGCCAGCACCCTAGCTAGCGGGAGGAACTACGAGCAGTACTTC. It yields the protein CASTLASGRNYEQYF.

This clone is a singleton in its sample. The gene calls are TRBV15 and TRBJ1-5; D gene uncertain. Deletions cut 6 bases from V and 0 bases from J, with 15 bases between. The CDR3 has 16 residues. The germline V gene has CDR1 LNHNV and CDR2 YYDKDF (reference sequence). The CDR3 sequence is CATSSESVYSNQPQHF. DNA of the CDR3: TGTGCCACCAGTAGCGAATCCGTCTATAGCAATCAGCCCCAGCATTTT.

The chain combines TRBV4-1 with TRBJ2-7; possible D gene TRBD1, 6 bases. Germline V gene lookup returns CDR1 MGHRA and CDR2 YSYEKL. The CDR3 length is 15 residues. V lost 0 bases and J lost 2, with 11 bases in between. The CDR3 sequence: CASSQDGTSPYEQYF. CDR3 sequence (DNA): TGCGCCAGCAGCCAAGACGGGACAAGCCCCTACGAGCAGTACTTC.

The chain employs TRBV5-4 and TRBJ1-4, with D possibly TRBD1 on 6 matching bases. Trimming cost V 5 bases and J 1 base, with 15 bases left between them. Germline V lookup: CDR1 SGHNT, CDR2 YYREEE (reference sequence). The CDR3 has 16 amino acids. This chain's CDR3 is CASSSRTGLTNEKLFF. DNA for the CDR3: TGTGCCAGCAGTTCCCGTACAGGGTTAACTAATGAAAAACTGTTTTTT.

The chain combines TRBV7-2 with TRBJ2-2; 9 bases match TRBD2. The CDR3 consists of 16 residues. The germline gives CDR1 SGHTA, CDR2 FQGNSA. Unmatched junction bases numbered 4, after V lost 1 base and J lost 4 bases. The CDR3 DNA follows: TGTGCCAGCAGCTTAGTTGCGGGGGGGGGCACCGGGGAGCTGTTTTTT. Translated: CASSLVAGGGTGELFF.

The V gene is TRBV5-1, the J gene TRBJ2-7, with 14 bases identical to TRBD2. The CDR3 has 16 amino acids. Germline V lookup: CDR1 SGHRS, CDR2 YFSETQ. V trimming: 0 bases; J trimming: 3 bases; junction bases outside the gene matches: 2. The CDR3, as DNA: TGCGCCAGCAGCTTGGTCGGGACTAGCGGGGGCTACGAGCAGTACTTC. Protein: CASSLVGTSGGYEQYF.

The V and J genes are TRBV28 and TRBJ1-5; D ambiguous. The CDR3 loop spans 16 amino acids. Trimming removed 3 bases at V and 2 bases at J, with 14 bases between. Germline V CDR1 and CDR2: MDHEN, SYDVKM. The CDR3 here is CASSLVSGVGNQPQHF. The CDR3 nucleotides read TGTGCCAGCAGTTTGGTTTCCGGGGTGGGCAATCAGCCCCAGCATTTT.

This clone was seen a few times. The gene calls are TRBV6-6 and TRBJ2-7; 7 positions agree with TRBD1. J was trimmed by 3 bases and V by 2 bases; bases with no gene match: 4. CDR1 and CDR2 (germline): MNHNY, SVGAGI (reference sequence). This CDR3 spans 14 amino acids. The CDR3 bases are TGTGCCAGCAGTTACCTCACAGGGGACTACGAGCAGTACTTC. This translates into CASSYLTGDYEQYF.

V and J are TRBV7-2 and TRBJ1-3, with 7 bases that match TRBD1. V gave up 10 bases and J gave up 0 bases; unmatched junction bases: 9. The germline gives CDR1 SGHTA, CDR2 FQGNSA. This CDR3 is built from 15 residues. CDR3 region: CATGTVLGSGNTIYF. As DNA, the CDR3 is TGTGCCACAGGGACAGTGTTGGGCTCTGGAAACACCATATATTTT.

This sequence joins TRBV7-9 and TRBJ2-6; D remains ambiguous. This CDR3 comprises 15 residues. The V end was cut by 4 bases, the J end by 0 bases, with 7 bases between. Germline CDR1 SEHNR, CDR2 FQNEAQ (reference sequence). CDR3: CASSSSNSGANVLTF. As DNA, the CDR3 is TGTGCCAGCAGCTCATCCAACTCTGGGGCCAACGTCCTGACTTTC. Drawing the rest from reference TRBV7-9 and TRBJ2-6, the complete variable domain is DTGVSQNPRHKITKRGQNVTFRCDPISEHNRLYWYRQTLGQGPEFLTYFQNEAQLEKSRLLSDRFSAERPKGSFSTLEIQRTEQGDSAMYLCASSSSNSGANVLTFGAGSRLTVL.